The present entry profiles one T cell receptor beta chain with its context. This sample was taken from a study of blood T cell repertoires in COVID-19. In the study overall: The United States, Italy and Spain supplied acute and convalescent COVID-19 samples. From T cells, B-cell-depleted T cells, or PBMCs came the material, which was cDNA or gDNA.

This CDR3 is built from 11 residues. Deletions cut 7 bases from V and 4 bases from J, with 7 bases between. CDR1 is MNHEY and CDR2 is SMNVEV in the germline V gene (reference sequence). Original handling: It was from reference gene primer amplification that nucleated cell counts were estimated. Clones were sequenced by immunoSEQ multiplex PCR, and TCRdb holds only the in-frame ones, with some missing. That table is the source of V, J and clone size, and D and trimming were worked out from the DNA. Altogether 80,000 or so clones are present, around 80% being singletons, with the ten largest covering about 35%.

Sequenced input: peripheral blood. The chain combines TRBV27 with TRBJ1-1; D perhaps matches TRBD1 (5 bases). The TCR originated in a woman in her 70s with acute or convalescent COVID-19. CDR3 sequence: CASNGGTEAFF. The CDR3 coding sequence is TGTGCCAGCAACGGGGGCACTGAAGCTTTCTTT.